This TCR beta chain was profiled in a study of T-cell reconstitution after alpha-beta-depleted transplantation in children. This clonotype has more than one count but fewer than ten. What it recognizes is unknown. Study observations and caveats: Several hundred expanded graft clones reportedly gave rise to the alpha-beta T cells present about two months after transplant. Most T-cell counts and diversity one year after the transplant came from T cells that were newly produced.

TCRbeta library preparation incorporated unique molecular identifiers. TCRdb used MiXCR to reprocess the PCR reads, holding one entry per CDR3 protein. The sample yields about 590,000 distinct CDR3 sequences, approximately 13% seen once. This CDR3 is built from 13 residues. V gave up 6 bases and J gave up 3 bases, with 8 bases separating them. The input for sequencing was PBMCs, mostly from graft donor cells, taken 360 days after TCRalphabeta/CD19-depleted stem cell transplant. This sequence originates from a male patient between 10 and 17 years old who had a stem cell transplant for acute myeloid leukemia, so the T cells may come from the graft donor. The chain recombines TRBV12-3 or TRBV12-4 with TRBJ2-2; a possible D gene is TRBD1 (6 bases). As DNA, the CDR3 is TGTGCCAGCAGGGACAGATACACCGGGGAGCTGTTTTTT. It translates to CASRDRYTGELFF.